The 24 T cell receptor beta chains listed next were all sequenced from one sample in a study of blood T cell repertoires in COVID-19. TCRdb keeps only in-frame clones here, not all; method: immunoSEQ multiplex PCR. Among 150,000 to 200,000 clones, 80% to 95% were seen once, and the ten largest hold less than 2%. Material: peripheral blood. These receptors were collected from a woman between 55 and 75 years old with COVID-19, enrolled during active disease.

The rearrangement joins TRBV10-2 to TRBJ1-1; tentative D call: TRBD1 (6 bases). Germline assignment: CDR1 WSHSY and CDR2 SAAADI. The CDR3 has 13 residues. Trimming pared 8 bases from V and 5 bases from J, leaving 15 bases between. Here the CDR3 reads CASGGQGRTEAFF. The CDR3 DNA sequence: TGCGCCAGCGGGGGCCAGGGAAGGACTGAAGCTTTCTTT.

The chain links TRBV6-5 to TRBJ1-4; 7 bases align to TRBD1. The ends lost 2 bases at V and 0 bases at J; junction bases unmatched: 3. The length of the CDR3 is 16 residues. Germline-derived CDR1 and CDR2 are MNHEY and SVGAGI. CDR3 region: CASSYLTGATNEKLFF. The CDR3 DNA follows: TGTGCCAGCAGTTACCTCACAGGGGCAACTAATGAAAAACTGTTTTTT.

The gene calls are TRBV19 and TRBJ2-1, with TRBD2 identical over 7 bases. Germline V gives CDR1 LNHDA, CDR2 SQIVND (reference sequence). The CDR3 contains 15 residues. With V trimmed by 3 bases and J by 2 bases, 4 bases remained unmatched. The CDR3: CASSIERGTYNEQFF. For the CDR3, the DNA is TGTGCCAGTAGTATCGAGCGGGGAACCTACAATGAGCAGTTCTTC.

The V call is TRBV19, the J call TRBJ2-5, with TRBD1 identical over 7 bases. The germline V gene has CDR1 LNHDA and CDR2 SQIVND (reference sequence). Trimming at V came to 6 bases and at J to 1 base, leaving 5 bases not matched to a gene. The CDR3 is 14 amino acids. The CDR3 DNA is TGTGCCAGTAGAAGACAGGGACCCCAAGAGACCCAGTACTTC. Protein product: CASRRQGPQETQYF.

The CDR3 sequence: CASSNNLATGTDTQYF. In nucleotides, the CDR3 is TGTGCCAGCAGCAACAACCTAGCGACCGGCACAGATACGCAGTATTTT. This chain links TRBV7-2 with TRBJ2-3; D may be TRBD2 (6 bases). The V and J ends lost 5 bases and 1 base respectively, with 16 bases between them. Germline CDR1 SGHTA, CDR2 FQGNSA. This CDR3 spans 16 amino acids.

The CDR3 DNA reads TGTGCCAGCAGCCACCGGACAGACGACTATGGCTACACCTTC. Its protein product is CASSHRTDDYGYTF. The V and J genes are TRBV3-1 (or the pseudogene TRBV3-2) and TRBJ1-2; tentative D call: TRBD1 (6 bases). Germline V CDR1 and CDR2: LGHDT, YNNKEL (reference sequence). V was pared by 3 bases and J by 3 bases, with 11 bases between. The CDR3 is 14 amino acids.

CDR3: CATSFIQTGTTEAFF. CDR3 nucleotide sequence: TGTGCCACTTCGTTCATCCAGACAGGGACCACTGAAGCTTTCTTT. J is TRBJ1-1 and V is TRBV6-5; 7 nucleotides align to TRBD1. The CDR3 has 15 amino acids. In germline, CDR1 is MNHEY, CDR2 SVGAGI. The V and J ends lost 10 bases and 4 bases, in that order; junction bases with no gene match: 15.

CDR3 sequence: CASSSQGYNSPLHF. CDR3 in DNA: TGTGCCAGCAGCTCACAGGGGTATAATTCACCCCTCCACTTT. The chain joins TRBV7-9 to TRBJ1-6; 7 bases map to TRBD1. The CDR3 contains 14 residues. Trimming took 4 bases from V and 4 from J; bases not matched to a gene: 1. Germline-derived CDR1 and CDR2 are SEHNR and FQNEAQ (reference sequence).

This chain links TRBV19 with TRBJ1-5; D gene uncertain. V was cut by 3 bases and J by 4 bases, with 7 bases left in between. The CDR3 has 13 amino acids. Germline V lookup: CDR1 LNHDA, CDR2 SQIVND (reference sequence). CDR3 DNA: TGTGCCAGTAGTATGAGGGATAATCAGCCCCAGCATTTT. This translates into CASSMRDNQPQHF.

The V call is TRBV12-3 or TRBV12-4, the J call TRBJ1-3, with D uncertain. The CDR3 spans 13 residues. Trimming stripped 6 bases from V and 0 bases from J, with 6 bases between. CDR3 loop: CASSTNSGNTIYF. For the CDR3, the DNA is TGTGCCAGCAGCACAAACTCTGGAAACACCATATATTTT.

This sequence joins TRBV4-2 and TRBJ1-5; D may be TRBD1 (5 bases). Per the germline V gene, CDR1 is LGHNA and CDR2 is YNFKEQ. The V and J ends lost 0 bases and 5 bases respectively, with 11 bases between them. The CDR3 sequence is 15 residues long. DNA for the CDR3: TGTGCCAGCAGCCAAGAGGGGCAGGGCTATCAGCCCCAGCATTTT. This encodes CASSQEGQGYQPQHF.

This chain uses TRBV5-1 with TRBJ1-4; D may be TRBD1 (5 bases). CDR1 SGHRS and CDR2 YFSETQ come from the germline V gene. The CDR3 has 15 amino acids. Trimming shortened V by 4 bases and J by 0 bases, and 10 bases separated the two germline ends. CDR3 DNA sequence: TGCGCCAGCAGCATCAGGGCAGCAACTAATGAAAAACTGTTTTTT. Translating it yields CASSIRAATNEKLFF.

The chain has TRBV27 and TRBJ1-2, with 7 bases aligning to TRBD1. CDR3 length: 14 amino acids. After removal of 6 bases from V and 8 bases from J, the junction contained 12 bases not matched to a gene. Per the germline V gene, CDR1 is MNHEY and CDR2 is SMNVEV (reference sequence). The CDR3 sequence is CASRFQGQNWGYTF. The CDR3 DNA follows: TGTGCCAGCAGATTCCAGGGACAGAACTGGGGCTACACCTTC.

CDR3 amino acids: CASSLAGGGDEQFF. Written as DNA, the CDR3 is TGTGCCAGCAGCTTGGCAGGGGGCGGCGATGAGCAGTTCTTC. The rearrangement uses TRBV5-5 and TRBJ2-1; TRBD1 matches at 8 bases. This CDR3 has 14 residues. V dropped 0 bases and J dropped 8; count of bases not matched to a gene: 4. Germline CDR1 reads SGHKS; CDR2 reads YYEKEE (reference sequence).

V and J are TRBV2 and TRBJ2-3, with 8 bases that match TRBD2. V dropped 7 bases and J dropped 6; count of bases not matched to a gene: 6. The CDR3 has 13 amino acids. CDR1 is SNHLY, CDR2 FYNNEI, per germline. CDR3 residues: CASTRGGLDTQYF. For the CDR3, the DNA is TGTGCCAGCACCCGGGGGGGCCTGGATACGCAGTATTTT.

The rearrangement uses TRBV13 and TRBJ2-5; 8 bases map to TRBD2. Germline lookup yields CDR1 PRHDT and CDR2 FYEKMQ (reference sequence). J gave up 1 base and V 5 bases, and 12 bases lay outside the gene matches. The CDR3 consists of 17 residues. The CDR3 loop is CASSRGLRGGTQETQYF. The CDR3 coding sequence is TGTGCCAGCAGCCGAGGTCTTCGCGGGGGGACCCAAGAGACCCAGTACTTC.

The chain joins TRBV7-9 to TRBJ1-3, with a possible D match to TRBD1 (6 bases). The CDR3 length is 16 residues. Trimming removed 0 bases from V and 1 base from J, with 10 bases in between. Per the germline V gene, CDR1 is SEHNR and CDR2 is FQNEAQ (reference sequence). The CDR3 DNA reads TGTGCCAGCAGCTTAGCCCTACAGGGATCTGGAAACACCATATATTTT. As protein: CASSLALQGSGNTIYF.

The chain is built from TRBV2 and TRBJ1-5; TRBD1 aligns across 11 bases. CDR3 length: 15 amino acids. Germline assignment: CDR1 SNHLY and CDR2 FYNNEI. Unmatched junction bases numbered 4, after V lost 3 bases and J lost 6 bases. The CDR3 sequence: CASSEDRGHVQPQHF. The CDR3 DNA follows: TGTGCCAGCAGTGAGGACAGGGGGCATGTTCAGCCCCAGCATTTT.

The chain has TRBV10-2 and TRBJ1-5; TRBD1 matches at 9 bases. The CDR3 runs 14 residues. Trimming at V came to 6 bases and at J to 5 bases, leaving 5 bases not matched to a gene. Germline values: CDR1 WSHSY, CDR2 SAAADI. The CDR3 nucleotides are TGCGCCAGCAGCGGGACAGGGCTCGATCAGCCCCAGCATTTT. Amino acids: CASSGTGLDQPQHF.

The chain couples TRBV7-2 to TRBJ1-5, with 7 nucleotides matching TRBD1. Germline lookup yields CDR1 SGHTA and CDR2 FQGNSA. Trimming took 5 bases from V and 5 from J; bases not matched to a gene: 6. The CDR3 consists of 14 residues. The CDR3 loop reads CASSIGGRYQPQHF. In nucleotides, the CDR3 is TGTGCCAGCAGCATAGGGGGCCGGTATCAGCCCCAGCATTTT.

By share of the sample, this clone is large. The genes are TRBV5-1 and TRBJ1-1; D not certain. Germline lookup yields CDR1 SGHRS and CDR2 YFSETQ. There are 15 residues in the CDR3. Trimming took 0 bases from V and 0 from J, leaving 9 bases between them. The DNA for the CDR3 is TGCGCCAGCAGCTTGGGTTCTTATGTGAACACTGAAGCTTTCTTT. Its translation is CASSLGSYVNTEAFF.

The chain uses TRBV7-9 and TRBJ1-3; D is perhaps TRBD1 (6 bases). Trimming cost V 3 bases and J 0 bases, with 12 bases left between them. The CDR3 has 16 residues. The germline V gene encodes CDR1 SEHNR and CDR2 FQNEAQ (reference sequence). CDR3 protein: CASSFFGTLSGNTIYF. The CDR3 region has the DNA TGTGCCAGCAGCTTTTTCGGGACACTCTCTGGAAACACCATATATTTT.

The chain links TRBV11-3 to TRBJ1-4, with TRBD1 identical over 10 bases. This CDR3 has 19 residues. With 2 bases clipped from V and 7 bases from J, the junction kept 16 bases outside the gene matches. CDR1 SGHNT and CDR2 YENEEA come from the germline V gene. Here the CDR3 DNA reads TGTGCCAGCAGCTTACCTGTCCCGGGACAGGGGAGGTATAGTGAAAAACTGTTTTTT. It codes for CASSLPVPGQGRYSEKLFF.

The rearrangement uses TRBV29-1 and TRBJ1-1; D may be TRBD1 (6 bases). The CDR3 runs 14 residues. CDR1 and CDR2 from the germline V gene are SQVTM and ANQGSEA. V gave up 3 bases and J gave up 6 bases, with 17 bases separating them. CDR3 coding DNA: TGCAGCGTTGATCAACCGAACAGGGCTGCTGAAGCTTTCTTT. It translates to CSVDQPNRAAEAFF.